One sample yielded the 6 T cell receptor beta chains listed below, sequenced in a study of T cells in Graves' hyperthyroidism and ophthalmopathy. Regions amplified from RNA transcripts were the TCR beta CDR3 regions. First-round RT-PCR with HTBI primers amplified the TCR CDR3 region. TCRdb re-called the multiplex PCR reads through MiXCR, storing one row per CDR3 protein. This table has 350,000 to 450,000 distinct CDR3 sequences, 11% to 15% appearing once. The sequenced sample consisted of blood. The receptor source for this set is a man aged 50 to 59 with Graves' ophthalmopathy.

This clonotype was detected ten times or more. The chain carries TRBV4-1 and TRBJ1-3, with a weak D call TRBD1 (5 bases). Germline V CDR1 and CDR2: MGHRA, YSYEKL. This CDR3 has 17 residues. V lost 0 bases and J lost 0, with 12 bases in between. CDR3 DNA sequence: TGCGCCAGCAGCCAAGATCGAACGGGACTCTCTGGAAACACCATATATTTT. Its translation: CASSQDRTGLSGNTIYF.

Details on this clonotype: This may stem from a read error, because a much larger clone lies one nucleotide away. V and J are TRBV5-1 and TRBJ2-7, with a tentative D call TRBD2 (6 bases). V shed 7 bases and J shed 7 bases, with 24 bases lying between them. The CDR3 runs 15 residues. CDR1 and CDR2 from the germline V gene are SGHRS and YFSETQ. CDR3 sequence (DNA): TGCGCCAGCGGGATAGCGGTAAGAGGTCGCAATGAGCAGTACTTC. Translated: CASGIAVRGRNEQYF.

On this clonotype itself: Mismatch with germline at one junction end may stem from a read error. CDR3 coding DNA: TGTGCCAGCAAGGGACAAATTACCTACGAGCGGTACTTC. Its protein product is CASKGQITYERYF. This chain connects TRBV6-2 or TRBV6-3 to TRBJ2-7; a possible D gene is TRBD1 (6 bases). The CDR3 length is 13 residues. Germline V gene sequence: CDR1 MNHEY, CDR2 SVGEGT.

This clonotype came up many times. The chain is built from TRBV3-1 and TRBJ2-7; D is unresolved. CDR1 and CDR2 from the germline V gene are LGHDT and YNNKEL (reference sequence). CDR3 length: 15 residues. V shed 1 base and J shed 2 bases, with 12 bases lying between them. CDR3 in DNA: TGTGCCAGCAGCCAAGTATCCCGGGTCCCCTACGAGCAGTACTTC. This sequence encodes CASSQVSRVPYEQYF.

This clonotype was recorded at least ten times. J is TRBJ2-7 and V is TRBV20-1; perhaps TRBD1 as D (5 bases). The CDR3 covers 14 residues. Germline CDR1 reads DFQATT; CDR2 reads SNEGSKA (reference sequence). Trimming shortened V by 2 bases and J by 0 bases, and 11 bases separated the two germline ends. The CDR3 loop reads CSARSQGFSYEQYF. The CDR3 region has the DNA TGCAGTGCTAGATCCCAGGGATTCTCCTACGAGCAGTACTTC.

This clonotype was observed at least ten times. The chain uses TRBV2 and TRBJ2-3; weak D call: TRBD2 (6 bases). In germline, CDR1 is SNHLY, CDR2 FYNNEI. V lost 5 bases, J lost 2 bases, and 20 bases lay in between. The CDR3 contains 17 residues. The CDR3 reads CASSYSYPGLLTDTQYF. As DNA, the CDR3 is TGTGCCAGCAGTTATTCTTATCCGGGACTCCTCACAGATACGCAGTATTTT.